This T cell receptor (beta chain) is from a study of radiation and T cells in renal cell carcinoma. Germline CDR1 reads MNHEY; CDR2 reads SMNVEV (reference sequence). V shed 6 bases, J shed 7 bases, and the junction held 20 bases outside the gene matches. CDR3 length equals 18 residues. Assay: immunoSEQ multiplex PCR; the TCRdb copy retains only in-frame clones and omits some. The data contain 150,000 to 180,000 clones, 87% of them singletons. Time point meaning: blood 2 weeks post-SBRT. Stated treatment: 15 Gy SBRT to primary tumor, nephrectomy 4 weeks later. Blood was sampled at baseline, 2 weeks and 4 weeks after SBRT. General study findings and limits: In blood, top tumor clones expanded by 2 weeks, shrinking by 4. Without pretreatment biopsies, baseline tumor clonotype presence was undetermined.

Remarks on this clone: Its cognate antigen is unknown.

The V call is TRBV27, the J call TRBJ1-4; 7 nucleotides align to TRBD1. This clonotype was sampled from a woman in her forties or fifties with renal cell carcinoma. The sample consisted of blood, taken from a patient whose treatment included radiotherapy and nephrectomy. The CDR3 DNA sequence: TGTGCCAGCAGCAGACGACCACTTCGAGACAGGGAAAGTGAAAAACTGTTTTTT. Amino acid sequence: CASSRRPLRDRESEKLFF.